The entry below gives a single TCR beta chain sequence along with its context. Per the germline V gene, CDR1 is LGHNA and CDR2 is YNFKEQ. This CDR3 region has 14 residues. With V trimmed by 0 bases and J by 8 bases, 3 bases remained unmatched. Ages ranged from roughly 18 to 100 years, with residence in under 25 US areas. This entry is derived from a study of blood T cell repertoires in COVID-19. TCRdb's copy holds only in-frame clones and misses some; the assay was immunoSEQ multiplex PCR. Of 350,000 or so clones listed, about 90% are singletons. This chain uses TRBV4-2 with TRBJ1-2; TRBD1 agrees at 10 bases. Sequenced sample: PBMCs or T cells enriched from blood (not recorded which). The sequence derives from a woman aged 30 to 39 who had recovered from COVID-19. CDR3 loop: CASSQEGTGEGYTF. The DNA of the CDR3 is TGTGCCAGCAGCCAAGAAGGGACAGGGGAGGGCTACACCTTC.